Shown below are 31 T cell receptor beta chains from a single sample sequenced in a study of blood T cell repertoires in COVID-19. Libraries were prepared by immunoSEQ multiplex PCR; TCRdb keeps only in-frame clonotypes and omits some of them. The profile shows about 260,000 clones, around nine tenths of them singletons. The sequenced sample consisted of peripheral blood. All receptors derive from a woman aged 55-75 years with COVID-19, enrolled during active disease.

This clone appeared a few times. CDR3 region: CAISGRTMGGNGYTF. The CDR3, as DNA: TGTGCCATCAGTGGACGGACTATGGGGGGGAACGGCTACACCTTC. The chain uses TRBV10-3 and TRBJ1-2; TRBD1 is a possible D gene (5 bases). V lost 4 bases and J lost 8, with 20 bases in between. CDR3 size: 15 residues. Germline-derived CDR1 and CDR2 are ENHRY and SYGVKD.

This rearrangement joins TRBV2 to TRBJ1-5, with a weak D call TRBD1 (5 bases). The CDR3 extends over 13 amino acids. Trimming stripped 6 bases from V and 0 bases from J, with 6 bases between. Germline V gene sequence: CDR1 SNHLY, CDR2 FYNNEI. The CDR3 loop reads CASSGHSNQPQHF. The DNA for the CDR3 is TGTGCCAGCAGCGGACATAGCAATCAGCCCCAGCATTTT.

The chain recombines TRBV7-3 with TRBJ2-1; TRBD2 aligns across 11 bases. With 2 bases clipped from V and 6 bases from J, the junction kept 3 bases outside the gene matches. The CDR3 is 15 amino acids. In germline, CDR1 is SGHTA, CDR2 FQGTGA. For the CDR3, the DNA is TGTGCCAGCAGCTTAGGTAGCGGGAGGGCCAATGAGCAGTTCTTC. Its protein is CASSLGSGRANEQFF.

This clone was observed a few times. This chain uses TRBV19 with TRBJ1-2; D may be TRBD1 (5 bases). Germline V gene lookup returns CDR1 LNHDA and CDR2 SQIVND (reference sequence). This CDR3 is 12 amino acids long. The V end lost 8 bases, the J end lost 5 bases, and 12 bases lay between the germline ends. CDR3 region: CASGGEAYGYTF. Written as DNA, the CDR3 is TGTGCCAGTGGAGGGGAGGCATATGGCTACACCTTC. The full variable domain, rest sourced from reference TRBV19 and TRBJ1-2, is DGGITQSPKYLFRKEGQNVTLSCEQNLNHDAMYWYRQDPGQGLRLIYYSQIVNDFQKGDIAEGYSVSREKKESFPLTVTSAQKNPTAFYLCASGGEAYGYTFGSGTRLTVV.

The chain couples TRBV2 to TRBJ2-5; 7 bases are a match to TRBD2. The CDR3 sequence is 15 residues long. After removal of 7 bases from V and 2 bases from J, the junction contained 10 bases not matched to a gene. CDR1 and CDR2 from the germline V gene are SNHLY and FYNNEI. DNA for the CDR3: TGTGCCAGCAAGCGGCTAGCGGCGATACAAGAGACCCAGTACTTC. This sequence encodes CASKRLAAIQETQYF.

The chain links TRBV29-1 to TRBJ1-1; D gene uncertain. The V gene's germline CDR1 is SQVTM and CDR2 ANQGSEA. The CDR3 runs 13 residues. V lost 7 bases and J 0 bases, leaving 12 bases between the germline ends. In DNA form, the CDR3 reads TGCAGCGGGACCACGGGGATGAACACTGAAGCTTTCTTT. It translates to CSGTTGMNTEAFF.

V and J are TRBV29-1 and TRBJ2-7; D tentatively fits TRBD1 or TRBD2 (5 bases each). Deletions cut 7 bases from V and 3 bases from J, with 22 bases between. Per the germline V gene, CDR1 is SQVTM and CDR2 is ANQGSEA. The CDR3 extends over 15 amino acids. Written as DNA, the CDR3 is TGCAGCGGGGGGTTTTGGCGGAAGAATATCTACGAGCAGTACTTC. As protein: CSGGFWRKNIYEQYF.

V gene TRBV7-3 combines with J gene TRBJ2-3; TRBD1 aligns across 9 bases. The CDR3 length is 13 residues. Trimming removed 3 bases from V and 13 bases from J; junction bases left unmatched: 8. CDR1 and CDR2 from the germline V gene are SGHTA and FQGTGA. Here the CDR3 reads CASSFTRDREKYF. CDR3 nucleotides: TGTGCCAGCAGCTTCACCCGGGACAGGGAAAAGTATTTT.

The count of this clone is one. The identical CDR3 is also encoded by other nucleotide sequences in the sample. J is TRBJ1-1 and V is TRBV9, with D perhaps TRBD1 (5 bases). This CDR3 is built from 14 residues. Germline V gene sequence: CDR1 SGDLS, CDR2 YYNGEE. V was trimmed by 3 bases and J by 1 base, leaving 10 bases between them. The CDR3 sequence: CASSAGQANTEAFF. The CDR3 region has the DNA TGTGCCAGCAGCGCCGGACAAGCGAACACTGAAGCTTTCTTT. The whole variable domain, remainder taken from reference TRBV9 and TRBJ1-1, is DSGVTQTPKHLITATGQRVTLRCSPRSGDLSVYWYQQSLDQGLQFLIQYYNGEERAKGNILERFSAQQFPDLHSELNLSSLELGDSALYFCASSAGQANTEAFFGQGTRLTVV.

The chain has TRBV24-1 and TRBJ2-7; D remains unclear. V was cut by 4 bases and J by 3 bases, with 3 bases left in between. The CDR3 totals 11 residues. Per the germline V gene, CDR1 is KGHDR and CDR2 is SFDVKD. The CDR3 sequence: CATSDYYEQYF. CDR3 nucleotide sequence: TGTGCCACCAGTGACTACTACGAGCAGTACTTC.

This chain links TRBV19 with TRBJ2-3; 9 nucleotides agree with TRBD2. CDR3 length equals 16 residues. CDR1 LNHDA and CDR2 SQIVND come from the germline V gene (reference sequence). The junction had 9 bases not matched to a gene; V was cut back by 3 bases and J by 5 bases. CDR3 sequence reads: CASSISSGRSRDTQYF. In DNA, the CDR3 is TGTGCCAGTAGTATTTCGAGCGGGAGGTCTCGAGATACGCAGTATTTT.

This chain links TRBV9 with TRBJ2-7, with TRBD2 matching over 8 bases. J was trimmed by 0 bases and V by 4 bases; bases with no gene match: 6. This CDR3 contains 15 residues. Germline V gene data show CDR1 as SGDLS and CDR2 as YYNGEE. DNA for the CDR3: TGTGCCAGCAGCCGTAGCGGGACTAACTCCTACGAGCAGTACTTC. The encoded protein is CASSRSGTNSYEQYF.

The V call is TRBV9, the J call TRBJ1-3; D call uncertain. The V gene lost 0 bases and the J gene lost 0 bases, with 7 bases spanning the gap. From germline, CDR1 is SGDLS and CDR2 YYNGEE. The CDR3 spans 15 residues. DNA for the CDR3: TGTGCCAGCAGCGTAGATCTAAGCTCTGGAAACACCATATATTTT. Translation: CASSVDLSSGNTIYF.

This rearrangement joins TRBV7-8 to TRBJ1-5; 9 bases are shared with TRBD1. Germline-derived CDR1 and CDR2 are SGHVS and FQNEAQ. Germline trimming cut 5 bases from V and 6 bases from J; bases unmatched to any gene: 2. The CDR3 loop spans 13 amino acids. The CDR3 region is CASSRDRVQPQHF. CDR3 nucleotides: TGTGCCAGCAGCAGGGACAGGGTTCAGCCCCAGCATTTT.

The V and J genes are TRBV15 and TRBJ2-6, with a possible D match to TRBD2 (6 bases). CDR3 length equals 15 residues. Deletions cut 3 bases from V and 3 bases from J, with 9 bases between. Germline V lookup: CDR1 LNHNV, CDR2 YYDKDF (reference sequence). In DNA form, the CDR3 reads TGTGCCACCAGCAGGTGGGGGGATGGGGCCAACGTCCTGACTTTC. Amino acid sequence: CATSRWGDGANVLTF.

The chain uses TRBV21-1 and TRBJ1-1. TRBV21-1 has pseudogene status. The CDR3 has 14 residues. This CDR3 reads CASSPSRERSEAFF. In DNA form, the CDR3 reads TGTGCCAGCAGCCCTTCGCGGGAGAGATCTGAAGCTTTCTTT.

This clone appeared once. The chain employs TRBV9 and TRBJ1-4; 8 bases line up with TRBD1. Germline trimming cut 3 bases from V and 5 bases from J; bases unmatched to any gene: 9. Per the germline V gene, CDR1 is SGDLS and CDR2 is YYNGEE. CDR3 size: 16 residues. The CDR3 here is CASSGKGTGENEKLFF. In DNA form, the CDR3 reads TGTGCCAGCAGCGGAAAAGGGACAGGCGAAAATGAAAAACTGTTTTTT.

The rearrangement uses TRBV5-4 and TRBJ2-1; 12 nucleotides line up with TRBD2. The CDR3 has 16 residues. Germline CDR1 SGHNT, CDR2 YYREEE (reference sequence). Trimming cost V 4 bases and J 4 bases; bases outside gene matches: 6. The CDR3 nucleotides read TGTGCCAGCAGCCGAGCTCTAGCGGGAGGGTACAATGAGCAGTTCTTC. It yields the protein CASSRALAGGYNEQFF. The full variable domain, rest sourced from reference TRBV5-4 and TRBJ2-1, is ETGVTQSPTHLIKTRGQQVTLRCSSQSGHNTVSWYQQALGQGPQFIFQYYREEENGRGNFPPRFSGLQFPNYSSELNVNALELDDSALYLCASSRALAGGYNEQFFGPGTRLTVL.

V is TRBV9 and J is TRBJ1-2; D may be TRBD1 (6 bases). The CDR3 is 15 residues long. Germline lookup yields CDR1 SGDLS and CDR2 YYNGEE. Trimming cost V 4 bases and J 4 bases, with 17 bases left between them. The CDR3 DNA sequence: TGTGCCAGCAGCCCCATGGGGGCCGGAGGCTATGGCTACACCTTC. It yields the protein CASSPMGAGGYGYTF.

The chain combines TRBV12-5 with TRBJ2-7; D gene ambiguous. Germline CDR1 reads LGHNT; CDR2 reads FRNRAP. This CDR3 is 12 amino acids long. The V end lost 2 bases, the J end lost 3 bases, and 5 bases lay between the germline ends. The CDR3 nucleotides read TGTGCTAGTGGTTTGTACAGCTACGAGCAGTACTTC. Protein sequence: CASGLYSYEQYF.

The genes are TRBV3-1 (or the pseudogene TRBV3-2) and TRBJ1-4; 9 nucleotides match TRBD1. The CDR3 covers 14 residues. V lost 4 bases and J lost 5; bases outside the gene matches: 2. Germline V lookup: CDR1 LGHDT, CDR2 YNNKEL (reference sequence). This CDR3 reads CASSRTGVNEKLFF. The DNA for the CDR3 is TGTGCCAGCAGCCGGACAGGGGTGAATGAAAAACTGTTTTTT.

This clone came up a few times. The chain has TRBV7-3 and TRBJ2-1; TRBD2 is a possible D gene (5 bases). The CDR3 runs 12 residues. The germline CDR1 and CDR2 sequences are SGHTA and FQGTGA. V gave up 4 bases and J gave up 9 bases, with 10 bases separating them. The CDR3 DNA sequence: TGTGCCAGCAGCTACCCCGGAGGTGAGCAGTTCTTC. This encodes CASSYPGGEQFF.

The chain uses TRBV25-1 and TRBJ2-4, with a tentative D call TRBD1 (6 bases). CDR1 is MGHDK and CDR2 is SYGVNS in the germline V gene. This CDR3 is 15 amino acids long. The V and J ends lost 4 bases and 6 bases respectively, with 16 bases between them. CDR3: CASSGFGTIGNIQYF. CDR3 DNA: TGTGCCAGCAGTGGTTTTGGGACAATAGGAAACATTCAGTACTTC.

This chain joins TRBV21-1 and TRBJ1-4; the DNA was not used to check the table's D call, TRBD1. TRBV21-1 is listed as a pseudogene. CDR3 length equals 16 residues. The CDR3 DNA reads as TGTGCCAGCAGCACTCGATGGGACAGGCAAAATGAAAAACTGTTTTTT. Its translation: CASSTRWDRQNEKLFF.

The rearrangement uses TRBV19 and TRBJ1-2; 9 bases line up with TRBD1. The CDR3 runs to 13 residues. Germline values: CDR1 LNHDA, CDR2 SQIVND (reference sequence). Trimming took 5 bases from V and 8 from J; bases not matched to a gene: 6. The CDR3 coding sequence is TGTGCCAGTAGTGGACAGGGGATAGGGGGCTACACCTTC. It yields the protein CASSGQGIGGYTF.

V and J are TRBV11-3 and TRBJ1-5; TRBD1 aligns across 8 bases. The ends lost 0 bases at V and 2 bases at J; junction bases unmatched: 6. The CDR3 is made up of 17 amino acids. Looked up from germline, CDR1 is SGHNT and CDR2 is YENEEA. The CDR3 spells CASSLDRTGGGNQPQHF. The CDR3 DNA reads TGTGCCAGCAGCTTAGATCGAACAGGGGGAGGCAATCAGCCCCAGCATTTT.

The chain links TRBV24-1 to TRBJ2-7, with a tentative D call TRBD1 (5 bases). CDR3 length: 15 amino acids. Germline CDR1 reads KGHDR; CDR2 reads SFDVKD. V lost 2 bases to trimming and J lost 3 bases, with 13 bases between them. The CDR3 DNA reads TGTGCCACCAGTGATTCAGCCGGACACCTCTACGAGCAGTACTTC. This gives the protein CATSDSAGHLYEQYF.

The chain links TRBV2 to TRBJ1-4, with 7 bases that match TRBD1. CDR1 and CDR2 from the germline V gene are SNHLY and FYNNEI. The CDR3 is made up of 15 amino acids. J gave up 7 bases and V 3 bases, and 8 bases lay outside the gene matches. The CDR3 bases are TGTGCCAGCAGTGATTCCGACAGGGTGGTTGAAAAACTGTTTTTT. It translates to CASSDSDRVVEKLFF.

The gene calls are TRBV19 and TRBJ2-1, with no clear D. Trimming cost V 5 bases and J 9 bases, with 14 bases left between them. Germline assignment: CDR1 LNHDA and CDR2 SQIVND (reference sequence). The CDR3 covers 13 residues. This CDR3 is CASSVRLPSEQFF. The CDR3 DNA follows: TGTGCCAGTAGTGTAAGACTCCCCAGTGAGCAGTTCTTC.

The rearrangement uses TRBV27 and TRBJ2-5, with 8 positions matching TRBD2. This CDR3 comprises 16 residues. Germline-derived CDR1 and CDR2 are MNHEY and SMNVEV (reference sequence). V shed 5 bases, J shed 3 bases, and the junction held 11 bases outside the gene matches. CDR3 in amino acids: CASSPPGGGAKETQYF. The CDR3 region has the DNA TGTGCCAGCAGTCCACCGGGGGGGGGCGCGAAAGAGACCCAGTACTTC.

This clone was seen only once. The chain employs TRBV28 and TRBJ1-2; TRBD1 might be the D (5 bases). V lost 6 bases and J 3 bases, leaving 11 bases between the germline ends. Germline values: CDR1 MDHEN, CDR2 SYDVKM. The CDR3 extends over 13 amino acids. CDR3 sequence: CASRGGGDYGYTF. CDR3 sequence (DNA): TGTGCCAGCAGGGGGGGAGGGGACTATGGCTACACCTTC.